These 21 T cell receptor beta chains share one sample of origin, sequenced in a study of OX40 agonist ivuxolimab in advanced cancers. Clones were read by immunoSEQ multiplex PCR, and TCRdb kept only the in-frame ones, dropping some. The data hold roughly 57,000 clones, with about four fifths observed a single time. Sequences were derived from CD4+ or CD8+ T cells sorted from blood, sampled in a trial of the OX40 agonist ivuxolimab. These receptors all stem from an adult with an advanced solid tumor such as melanoma, head and neck, liver or kidney cancer.

The chain uses TRBV21-1 and TRBJ2-7. TRBV21-1 is a listed pseudogene. The CDR3 spans 11 residues. The CDR3 is CASVKREEQYF. CDR3 DNA sequence: TGTGCCAGCGTCAAAAGGGAAGAGCAGTACTTC.

This clone has just a few counts. The chain uses TRBV27 and TRBJ1-2; 8 positions match TRBD1. Per germline, CDR1 MNHEY and CDR2 SMNVEV (reference sequence). This CDR3 spans 14 amino acids. Losses at the gene ends were 5 bases for V and 1 base for J; bases not matched to a gene: 3. DNA of the CDR3: TGTGCCAGCAGTGTGGACAGGGATAACTATGGCTACACCTTC. It is translated as CASSVDRDNYGYTF.

This clone was seen a few times. The rearrangement joins TRBV12-5 to TRBJ2-7; D gene uncertain. This CDR3 has 16 amino acids. The germline V gene has CDR1 LGHNT and CDR2 FRNRAP. Trimming cost V 4 bases and J 0 bases, with 16 bases left between them. DNA of the CDR3: TGTGCTAGTGGTTCACCTAGGGTGGCCCTCTCCTACGAGCAGTACTTC. Translating gives CASGSPRVALSYEQYF.

V gene TRBV11-2 combines with J gene TRBJ1-2; TRBD1 matches at 11 bases. Germline loops: CDR1 SGHAT, CDR2 FQNNGV. The CDR3 has 14 amino acids. Trimming cost V 6 bases and J 3 bases; bases outside gene matches: 3. The CDR3: CASRPGQGDYGYTF. The CDR3 region has the DNA TGTGCCAGCAGACCGGGACAGGGGGACTATGGCTACACCTTC.

This clone has just one count. CDR3 sequence reads: CASSFRTSGRANEQFF. CDR3 sequence (DNA): TGCGCCAGCAGCTTCCGGACTAGCGGGAGGGCCAATGAGCAGTTCTTC. The V and J genes are TRBV5-1 and TRBJ2-1; TRBD2 matches 15 bases. The CDR3 totals 16 residues. V lost 2 bases, J lost 6 bases, and 3 bases stayed unmatched. The germline V gene has CDR1 SGHRS and CDR2 YFSETQ.

The V call is TRBV10-3, the J call TRBJ1-4; D remains unclear. Trimming cost V 4 bases and J 4 bases, with 7 bases left between them. This CDR3 comprises 13 residues. Germline-derived CDR1 and CDR2 are ENHRY and SYGVKD. The CDR3 DNA sequence: TGTGCCATCAGTGGTGGCCGTAATGAAAAACTGTTTTTT. Protein sequence: CAISGGRNEKLFF.

The gene calls are TRBV19 and TRBJ1-4; TRBD1 is a possible D gene (6 bases). V gave up 4 bases and J gave up 4 bases, with 13 bases separating them. This CDR3 contains 15 residues. CDR1 and CDR2 from the germline V gene are LNHDA and SQIVND (reference sequence). DNA of the CDR3: TGTGCCAGTAGTAGGAGGACAGCTGGTAATGAAAAACTGTTTTTT. Protein product: CASSRRTAGNEKLFF.

This clone was picked up a small number of times. The CDR3 region is CASSSGQGAFNNEQFF. The DNA for the CDR3 is TGTGCCAGCTCATCCGGACAGGGGGCGTTCAACAATGAGCAGTTCTTC. The rearrangement links TRBV18 to TRBJ2-1; 11 bases map to TRBD1. J gave up 5 bases and V 5 bases, and 8 bases lay outside the gene matches. The CDR3 has 16 amino acids. Germline assignment: CDR1 KGHSH and CDR2 LQKENI.

The chain has TRBV7-2 and TRBJ2-3; 9 bases are a match to TRBD1. The junction had 7 bases not matched to a gene; V was cut back by 4 bases and J by 11 bases. The CDR3 extends over 13 amino acids. Germline V gives CDR1 SGHTA, CDR2 FQGNSA. The DNA for the CDR3 is TGTGCCAGCAGCTCCCCGTCGGGACAGGGGCAGTATTTT. It codes for CASSSPSGQGQYF.

The V call is TRBV29-1, the J call TRBJ2-7; 11 nucleotides line up with TRBD1. The CDR3 is made up of 13 amino acids. From germline, CDR1 is SQVTM and CDR2 ANQGSEA. With 4 bases clipped from V and 5 bases from J, the junction kept 4 bases outside the gene matches. This chain's CDR3 is CSVGRTGGHEQYF. CDR3 DNA: TGCAGCGTTGGGAGGACAGGGGGCCACGAGCAGTACTTC.

V usage is TRBV11-2 and J usage is TRBJ1-6; 9 bases are a match to TRBD1. There are 16 residues in the CDR3. The trim removed 3 bases at V and 6 bases at J, leaving 6 bases unmatched. Germline V lookup: CDR1 SGHAT, CDR2 FQNNGV. CDR3 region: CASSFTGTGINSPLHF. The CDR3 bases are TGTGCCAGCAGCTTCACCGGGACAGGGATTAATTCACCCCTCCACTTT.

This sequence joins TRBV11-2 and TRBJ2-5; 14 bases map to TRBD2. In germline, CDR1 is SGHAT, CDR2 FQNNGV. V dropped 9 bases and J dropped 1; count of bases not matched to a gene: 10. This CDR3 is 17 amino acids long. The CDR3 protein is CASGTSGRLGGQETQYF. The CDR3 DNA sequence: TGTGCCAGTGGGACTAGCGGGAGATTGGGGGGCCAAGAGACCCAGTACTTC.

The chain links TRBV7-2 to TRBJ1-1; perhaps TRBD1 as D (6 bases). V lost 3 bases, J lost 6 bases, and 8 bases lay in between. Germline CDR1 reads SGHTA; CDR2 reads FQGNSA. The CDR3 is made up of 12 amino acids. CDR3 DNA sequence: TGTGCCAGCAGCTTCCCAGGGGCTGAAGCTTTCTTT. It encodes CASSFPGAEAFF.

The rearrangement joins TRBV29-1 to TRBJ2-5, with D tentatively TRBD2 (5 bases). Germline values: CDR1 SQVTM, CDR2 ANQGSEA. V lost 3 bases and J 6 bases, leaving 17 bases between the germline ends. The length of the CDR3 is 14 residues. The CDR3: CSVDTRLGVQTQYF. DNA for the CDR3: TGCAGCGTTGACACCCGTCTCGGGGTTCAGACCCAGTACTTC.

This rearrangement joins TRBV27 to TRBJ1-1, with D possibly matching TRBD1 (5 bases). Trimming cost V 7 bases and J 4 bases, with 13 bases left between them. The CDR3 has 13 amino acids. The germline CDR1 and CDR2 sequences are MNHEY and SMNVEV (reference sequence). In nucleotides, the CDR3 is TGTGCCAGCACTCCCTTTGGGGGCACTGAAGCTTTCTTT. Protein sequence: CASTPFGGTEAFF.

This clone was seen a few times. The chain combines TRBV7-2 with TRBJ1-2, with D possibly being TRBD1 (6 bases). The CDR3 spans 15 residues. Looked up from germline, CDR1 is SGHTA and CDR2 is FQGNSA. V gave up 1 base and J gave up 5 bases, with 14 bases separating them. DNA of the CDR3: TGTGCCAGCAGCTTAGGGTGGGGGCGCGTTTATGGCTACACCTTC. Translation: CASSLGWGRVYGYTF. The full variable domain, with the rest looked up from reference TRBV7-2 and TRBJ1-2, is GAGVSQSPSNKVTEKGKDVELRCDPISGHTALYWYRQSLGQGLEFLIYFQGNSAPDKSGLPSDRFSAERTGGSVSTLTIQRTQQEDSAVYLCASSLGWGRVYGYTFGSGTRLTVV.

This clone was seen only a few times. The rearrangement joins TRBV19 to TRBJ1-1; D is uncertain. V was clipped by 3 bases and J by 3 bases, with 8 bases between them. Germline CDR1 and CDR2: LNHDA and SQIVND (reference sequence). The CDR3 is made up of 13 amino acids. The CDR3 sequence: CASSMSGDTEAFF. CDR3 sequence (DNA): TGTGCCAGTAGTATGAGCGGGGACACTGAAGCTTTCTTT.

This clone occurred a few times. The chain recombines TRBV10-2 with TRBJ2-1, with 8 bases that match TRBD2. This CDR3 is 15 amino acids long. V gave up 7 bases and J gave up 6 bases; unmatched junction bases: 11. In germline, CDR1 is WSHSY, CDR2 SAAADI. The DNA for the CDR3 is TGCGCCAGCATGACTGGGACTAGTTCTTCCAATGAGCAGTTCTTC. Translated: CASMTGTSSSNEQFF.

This clone was seen a handful of times. The chain carries TRBV19 and TRBJ2-2; 7 bases map to TRBD2. CDR1 LNHDA and CDR2 SQIVND come from the germline V gene (reference sequence). The CDR3 consists of 13 residues. V shed 8 bases, J shed 7 bases, and the junction held 7 bases outside the gene matches. This CDR3 reads CASAAGVNGELFF. DNA of the CDR3: TGTGCCAGTGCGGCGGGAGTGAACGGGGAGCTGTTTTTT.

In its sample, this clone was seen once. The chain joins TRBV2 to TRBJ1-1, with 10 bases matching TRBD1. J was trimmed by 1 base and V by 8 bases; bases with no gene match: 10. Germline V gene sequence: CDR1 SNHLY, CDR2 FYNNEI. The CDR3 has 16 amino acids. The CDR3 is CASLRDRGLGNTEAFF. CDR3 DNA sequence: TGTGCCAGCCTCCGGGACAGGGGACTAGGGAACACTGAAGCTTTCTTT. The whole variable domain, filled in from reference TRBV2 and TRBJ1-1, reads EPEVTQTPSHQVTQMGQEVILRCVPISNHLYFYWYRQILGQKVEFLVSFYNNEISEKSEIFDDQFSVERPDGSNFTLKIRSTKLEDSAMYFCASLRDRGLGNTEAFFGQGTRLTVV.

Judged by abundance, this clone is medium-sized. The V and J genes are TRBV4-2 and TRBJ1-1; the D is unclear. Per the germline V gene, CDR1 is LGHNA and CDR2 is YNFKEQ. This CDR3 region has 13 residues. Trimming left V 3 bases short and J 0 bases short, with 5 bases between. DNA for the CDR3: TGTGCCAGCAGCCATGACCTGAACACTGAAGCTTTCTTT. It is translated as CASSHDLNTEAFF.